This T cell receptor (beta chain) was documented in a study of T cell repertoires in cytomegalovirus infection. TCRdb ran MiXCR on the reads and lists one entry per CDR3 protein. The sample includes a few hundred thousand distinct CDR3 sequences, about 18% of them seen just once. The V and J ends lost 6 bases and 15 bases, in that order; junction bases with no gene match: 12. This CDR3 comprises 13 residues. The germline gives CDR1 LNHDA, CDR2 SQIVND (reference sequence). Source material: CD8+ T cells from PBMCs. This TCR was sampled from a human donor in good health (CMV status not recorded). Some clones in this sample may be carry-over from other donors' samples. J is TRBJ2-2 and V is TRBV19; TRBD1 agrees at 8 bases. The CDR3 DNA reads TGTGCCAGTAGACATGGACAGGGCCCGAGGATGTTTTTT. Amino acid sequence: CASRHGQGPRMFF.